This T cell receptor (beta chain) originates from a study of identical twins. MiXCR was run by TCRdb on the 5' RACE reads, yielding one entry per CDR3 protein. The sample shows more than 1.5 million distinct CDR3 sequences, under 35% of them seen only once. The CDR3 length is 16 residues. V lost 6 bases, J lost 4 bases, and 21 bases lay in between. CDR1 is MDHEN and CDR2 is SYDVKM in the germline V gene. The source material was cord blood. This chain links TRBV28 with TRBJ2-5, with D possibly TRBD2 on 6 matching bases. The TCR was taken from a newborn girl in good health. CDR3 bases: TGTGCCAGCAGAACTATTGGAGGGACCACGGGAGAGACCCAGTACTTC. Translating gives CASRTIGGTTGETQYF.